These 25 T cell receptor beta chains were all obtained from the same sample, sequenced in a study of CD8 T cells in acute hepatitis C reinfection. Sample time point: naive CD8 control sorted from an acute-time-point sample. Measured with immunoSEQ multiplex PCR; TCRdb has only the in-frame clones, and not every one. The table shows tens of thousands of clones, with 80% to 90% occurring only once. Material: naive CD8+ T cells from PBMCs. The receptors were sampled from a woman in her late teens or twenties who spontaneously cleared hepatitis C infection.

The chain couples TRBV27 to TRBJ2-1, with D maybe TRBD2 (6 bases). Germline V CDR1 and CDR2: MNHEY, SMNVEV (reference sequence). The CDR3 has 12 amino acids. V dropped 6 bases and J dropped 12 bases, with 15 bases sitting between them. This chain's CDR3 is CASSRDSLVQFF. DNA for the CDR3: TGTGCCAGCAGCCGGGACTCGTTGGTGCAGTTCTTC.

The chain combines TRBV19 with TRBJ2-4; D unclear. This CDR3 contains 14 residues. The germline CDR1 and CDR2 sequences are LNHDA and SQIVND (reference sequence). V shed 6 bases and J shed 1 base, with 10 bases lying between them. This chain's CDR3 is CASRMLDAKNIQYF. The CDR3 nucleotides read TGTGCCAGTAGGATGCTAGATGCCAAAAACATTCAGTACTTC.

V is TRBV6-5 and J is TRBJ1-2; a possible D gene is TRBD1 (6 bases). Trimming stripped 4 bases from V and 8 bases from J, with 11 bases between. Germline assignment: CDR1 MNHEY and CDR2 SVGAGI. The CDR3 covers 12 residues. The DNA for the CDR3 is TGTGCCAGCAGTTTGGACAGACGAGGCTACACCTTC. Translation: CASSLDRRGYTF.

This chain uses TRBV4-2 with TRBJ2-3; the D gene could be TRBD1 or TRBD2 (5 bases each). In germline, CDR1 is LGHNA, CDR2 YNFKEQ. This CDR3 comprises 18 residues. The germline V and J ends were trimmed by 0 bases and 1 base, with 17 bases remaining between them. The CDR3 spells CASSQEVVWDGGTDTQYF. The CDR3 region has the DNA TGTGCCAGCAGCCAAGAGGTAGTTTGGGACGGGGGCACAGATACGCAGTATTTT.

The rearrangement links TRBV13 to TRBJ2-3, with D unclear. The CDR3 length is 13 residues. Germline CDR1 reads PRHDT; CDR2 reads FYEKMQ (reference sequence). V lost 5 bases and J 5 bases, leaving 11 bases between the germline ends. Here the CDR3 DNA reads TGTGCCAGCAGCCCGCCGTCAGTAGATACGCAGTATTTT. It is translated as CASSPPSVDTQYF.

The chain combines TRBV27 with TRBJ2-5, with 7 positions matching TRBD1. Losses at the gene ends were 5 bases for V and 6 bases for J; bases not matched to a gene: 9. The germline V gene encodes CDR1 MNHEY and CDR2 SMNVEV (reference sequence). CDR3 length equals 14 residues. CDR3 residues: CASSPTGDGKTQYF. CDR3 nucleotides: TGTGCCAGCAGTCCCACAGGGGATGGGAAGACCCAGTACTTC.

The chain employs TRBV5-8 and TRBJ2-7; tentatively, D is TRBD1 (6 bases). CDR3 length equals 14 residues. V was pared by 2 bases and J by 1 base, with 10 bases between. The V gene's germline CDR1 is SGHTS and CDR2 YDEGEE. Written as DNA, the CDR3 is TGTGCCAGCAGCTTTGGGGGCCAGTCCTACGAGCAGTACTTC. It is translated as CASSFGGQSYEQYF.

The chain has TRBV7-9 and TRBJ1-5; possible D gene TRBD1, 6 bases. The germline V and J ends were trimmed by 10 bases and 1 base, with 14 bases remaining between them. CDR1 is SEHNR and CDR2 is FQNEAQ in the germline V gene (reference sequence). The CDR3 loop spans 14 amino acids. CDR3 loop: CANAPGQSNQPQHF. CDR3 nucleotide sequence: TGTGCCAATGCACCCGGACAGAGCAATCAGCCCCAGCATTTT. The full variable domain, its missing parts supplied by reference TRBV7-9 and TRBJ1-5, is DTGVSQNPRHKITKRGQNVTFRCDPISEHNRLYWYRQTLGQGPEFLTYFQNEAQLEKSRLLSDRFSAERPKGSFSTLEIQRTEQGDSAMYLCANAPGQSNQPQHFGDGTRLSIL.

The V and J genes are TRBV4-1 and TRBJ1-5; D call uncertain. Looked up from germline, CDR1 is MGHRA and CDR2 is YSYEKL. Trimming shortened V by 0 bases and J by 7 bases, and 10 bases separated the two germline ends. This CDR3 region has 14 residues. The CDR3 is CASSQDAGGQPQHF. The CDR3 nucleotides read TGCGCCAGCAGCCAAGATGCAGGCGGACAGCCCCAGCATTTT.

The chain is built from TRBV7-9 and TRBJ2-1; 11 bases fit TRBD2. There are 17 residues in the CDR3. Losses at the gene ends were 5 bases for V and 7 bases for J; bases not matched to a gene: 13. Germline V lookup: CDR1 SEHNR, CDR2 FQNEAQ (reference sequence). CDR3 bases: TGTGCCAGCAGCGAAAGTCCTACTAGCGGGAGCTCTAATGAGCAGTTCTTC. This gives the protein CASSESPTSGSSNEQFF.

This chain links TRBV11-1 with TRBJ1-2, with D perhaps TRBD1 (6 bases). Germline CDR1 SGHAT, CDR2 FQDESV (reference sequence). V was shortened by 5 bases and J by 4 bases, with 20 bases between the two germline ends. This CDR3 region has 16 residues. In DNA form, the CDR3 reads TGTGCCAGCAGCCCCGAGGACAGAGCCCCTCCCTATGGCTACACCTTC. Translated, it gives CASSPEDRAPPYGYTF.

The chain carries TRBV5-6 and TRBJ1-2; no clear D gene. With 0 bases removed from V and 8 bases from J, the gap between germline ends came to 8 bases. The germline V gene encodes CDR1 SGHDT and CDR2 YYEEEE. The CDR3 runs to 12 residues. CDR3 in DNA: TGTGCCAGCAGCTTGGGTAGGAGCGGCTACACCTTC. Translation: CASSLGRSGYTF.

V gene TRBV19 combines with J gene TRBJ2-7, with TRBD2 matching 12 bases. CDR1 is LNHDA, CDR2 SQIVND, per germline (reference sequence). V lost 6 bases, J lost 0 bases, and 9 bases stayed unmatched. The length of the CDR3 is 17 residues. The CDR3 nucleotides read TGTGCCAGTAGCCTAATGGTGGGACTAGCGGGCTCCTACGAGCAGTACTTC. Its translation is CASSLMVGLAGSYEQYF.

This clone was detected only once. The sample contains more than one DNA sequence encoding this CDR3. This chain links TRBV9 with TRBJ2-2; D not resolved. The germline V and J ends were trimmed by 0 bases and 5 bases, with 2 bases remaining between them. Germline CDR1 SGDLS, CDR2 YYNGEE. The CDR3 consists of 12 residues. CDR3 nucleotide sequence: TGTGCCAGCAGCGTAGGTACCGGGGAGCTGTTTTTT. This codes for CASSVGTGELFF.

V is TRBV5-8 and J is TRBJ2-5, with D perhaps matching TRBD2 (5 bases). The CDR3 sequence is 16 residues long. CDR1 is SGHTS and CDR2 is YDEGEE in the germline V gene. Deletions cut 2 bases from V and 1 base from J, with 15 bases between. CDR3 sequence (DNA): TGTGCCAGCAGCTTTGGGAGCCTTGACGGCCAAGAGACCCAGTACTTC. It yields the protein CASSFGSLDGQETQYF.

This chain connects TRBV10-2 to TRBJ2-5; possibly TRBD2 for D (6 bases). The CDR3 contains 16 residues. The germline gives CDR1 WSHSY, CDR2 SAAADI. Deletions cut 7 bases from V and 8 bases from J, with 26 bases between. The CDR3 DNA follows: TGCGCCAGCAATTACTTCCGGGAGCCACCCTTTGAAACCCAGTACTTC. Translating it yields CASNYFREPPFETQYF.

This clone has just a few counts. The V call is TRBV27, the J call TRBJ2-1; D is possibly TRBD1 (5 bases). The V and J ends lost 4 bases and 4 bases respectively, with 8 bases between them. Looked up from germline, CDR1 is MNHEY and CDR2 is SMNVEV (reference sequence). CDR3 length: 13 residues. The CDR3 nucleotides read TGTGCCAGCAGTTGGCAGGGTTACAATGAGCAGTTCTTC. Translated: CASSWQGYNEQFF.

V usage is TRBV5-4 and J usage is TRBJ2-7; D unclear. The germline V gene encodes CDR1 SGHNT and CDR2 YYREEE (reference sequence). The CDR3 consists of 11 residues. The V and J ends lost 3 bases and 2 bases respectively, with 3 bases between them. This chain's CDR3 is CASSSTYEQYF. CDR3 bases: TGTGCCAGCAGCTCTACCTACGAGCAGTACTTC.

The chain recombines TRBV23-1 with TRBJ2-5; TRBD1 might be the D (6 bases). TRBV23-1 has ORF status, its function being uncertain. Trimming removed 6 bases at V and 5 bases at J, with 16 bases between. The CDR3 loop spans 14 amino acids. CDR3 DNA sequence: TGCGCCAGCAGGGATTTCCAGGGGATGGAGACCCAGTACTTC. Translation gives CASRDFQGMETQYF.

V usage is TRBV9 and J usage is TRBJ2-1; D possibly uses TRBD1 or TRBD2 (5 bases each). Deletions cut 3 bases from V and 6 bases from J, with 10 bases between. The germline V gene encodes CDR1 SGDLS and CDR2 YYNGEE. The CDR3 loop spans 13 amino acids. For the CDR3, the DNA is TGTGCCAGCAGCGGGGGGATGGGCAATGAGCAGTTCTTC. It encodes CASSGGMGNEQFF.

The J gene is TRBJ2-5, the V gene TRBV27, with unresolved D. V was shortened by 8 bases and J by 5 bases, with 9 bases between the two germline ends. CDR3 length equals 11 residues. Germline V CDR1 and CDR2: MNHEY, SMNVEV (reference sequence). CDR3 coding DNA: TGTGCCAGCTGGGGTGGGGAGACCCAGTACTTC. Encoded protein: CASWGGETQYF.

The genes are TRBV2 and TRBJ1-4; possibly TRBD1 for D (5 bases). Trimming shortened V by 3 bases and J by 7 bases, and 9 bases separated the two germline ends. The germline V gene has CDR1 SNHLY and CDR2 FYNNEI. The CDR3 loop spans 13 amino acids. DNA of the CDR3: TGTGCCAGCAGTGATGAAGGGGCTGAAAAACTGTTTTTT. Translation gives CASSDEGAEKLFF.

The genes are TRBV9 and TRBJ2-3; D is ambiguous. Germline-derived CDR1 and CDR2 are SGDLS and YYNGEE. This CDR3 region has 11 residues. The V and J ends lost 4 bases and 3 bases respectively, with 3 bases between them. CDR3 sequence reads: CASSITDTQYF. The CDR3 DNA is TGTGCCAGCAGCATTACAGATACGCAGTATTTT.

This chain uses TRBV4-1 with TRBJ2-1; 8 nucleotides match TRBD2. Germline V gene sequence: CDR1 MGHRA, CDR2 YSYEKL. The CDR3 extends over 16 amino acids. V shed 4 bases, J shed 4 bases, and the junction held 9 bases outside the gene matches. In DNA, the CDR3 is TGCGCCAGCAGCCCACTTCTAGCGGGCACTTACAATGAGCAGTTCTTC. Protein: CASSPLLAGTYNEQFF.

V usage is TRBV4-1 and J usage is TRBJ1-6, with TRBD1 identical over 7 bases. This CDR3 is built from 16 residues. Germline trimming cut 0 bases from V and 6 bases from J; bases unmatched to any gene: 5. Germline assignment: CDR1 MGHRA and CDR2 YSYEKL. The CDR3 loop reads CASSQEGGQSNSPLHF. The DNA of the CDR3 is TGCGCCAGCAGCCAAGAAGGGGGACAGAGTAATTCACCCCTCCACTTT.